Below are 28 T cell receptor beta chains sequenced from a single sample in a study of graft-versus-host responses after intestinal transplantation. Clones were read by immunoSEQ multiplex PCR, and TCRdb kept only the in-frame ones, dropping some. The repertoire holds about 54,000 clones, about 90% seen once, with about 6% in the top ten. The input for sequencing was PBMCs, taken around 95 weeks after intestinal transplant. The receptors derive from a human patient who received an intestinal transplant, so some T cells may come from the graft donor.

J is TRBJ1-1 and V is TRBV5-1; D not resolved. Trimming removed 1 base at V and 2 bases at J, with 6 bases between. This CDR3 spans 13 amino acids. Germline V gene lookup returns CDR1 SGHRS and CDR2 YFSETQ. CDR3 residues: CASSLPDNTEAFF. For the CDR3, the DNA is TGCGCCAGCAGCTTGCCAGACAACACTGAAGCTTTCTTT.

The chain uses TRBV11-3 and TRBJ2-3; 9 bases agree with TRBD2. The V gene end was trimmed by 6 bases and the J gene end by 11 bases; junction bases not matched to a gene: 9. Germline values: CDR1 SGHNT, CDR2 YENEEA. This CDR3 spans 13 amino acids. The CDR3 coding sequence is TGTGCCAGCAGGCCCGGGACTAGCATTAAGCAGTATTTT. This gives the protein CASRPGTSIKQYF.

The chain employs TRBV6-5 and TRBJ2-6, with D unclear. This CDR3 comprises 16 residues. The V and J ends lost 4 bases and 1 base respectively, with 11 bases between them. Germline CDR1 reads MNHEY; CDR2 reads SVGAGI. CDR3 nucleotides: TGTGCCAGCAGTTCTCGACCCCTTTCTGGGGCCAACGTCCTGACTTTC. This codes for CASSSRPLSGANVLTF.

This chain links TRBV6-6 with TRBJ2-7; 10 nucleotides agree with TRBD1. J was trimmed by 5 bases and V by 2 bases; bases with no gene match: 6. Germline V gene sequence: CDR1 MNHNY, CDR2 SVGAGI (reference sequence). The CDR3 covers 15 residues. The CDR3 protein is CASSYVGQGDHEQYF. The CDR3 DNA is TGTGCCAGCAGTTACGTAGGACAGGGGGACCACGAGCAGTACTTC.

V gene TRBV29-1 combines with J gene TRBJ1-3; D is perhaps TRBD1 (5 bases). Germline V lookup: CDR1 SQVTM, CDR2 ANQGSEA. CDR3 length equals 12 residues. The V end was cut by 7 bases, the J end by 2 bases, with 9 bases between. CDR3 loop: CSAQGPGNTIYF. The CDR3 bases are TGCAGCGCCCAGGGTCCTGGAAACACCATATATTTT.

Here the CDR3 reads CASSEFLWIIPLHF. The CDR3 nucleotides are TGTGCCAGCAGTGAATTTTTATGGATCATACCCCTCCACTTT. The genes are TRBV6-1 and TRBJ1-6; D is uncertain. CDR3 size: 14 residues. Germline lookup yields CDR1 MNHNS and CDR2 SASEGT. V was shortened by 2 bases and J by 12 bases, with 14 bases between the two germline ends.

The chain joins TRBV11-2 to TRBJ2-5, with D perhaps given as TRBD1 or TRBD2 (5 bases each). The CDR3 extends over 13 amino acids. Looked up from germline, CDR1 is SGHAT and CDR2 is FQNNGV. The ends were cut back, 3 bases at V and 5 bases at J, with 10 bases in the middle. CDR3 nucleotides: TGTGCCAGCAGCTTTCGGGGCTCCGAGACCCAGTACTTC. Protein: CASSFRGSETQYF.

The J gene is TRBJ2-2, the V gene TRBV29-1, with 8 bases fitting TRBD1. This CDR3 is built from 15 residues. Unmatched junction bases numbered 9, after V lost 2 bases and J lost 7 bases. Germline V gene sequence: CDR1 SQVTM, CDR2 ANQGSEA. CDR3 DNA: TGCAGCGTTGAATCGAGACAGGGGTTGGGCGGGGAGCTGTTTTTT. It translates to CSVESRQGLGGELFF.

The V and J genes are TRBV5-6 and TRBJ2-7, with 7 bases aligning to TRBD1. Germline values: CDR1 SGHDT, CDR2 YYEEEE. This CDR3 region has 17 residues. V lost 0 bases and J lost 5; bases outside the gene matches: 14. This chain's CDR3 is CASSLAEDGTELHEQYF. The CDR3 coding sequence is TGTGCCAGCAGCTTGGCCGAGGATGGGACAGAACTCCACGAGCAGTACTTC.

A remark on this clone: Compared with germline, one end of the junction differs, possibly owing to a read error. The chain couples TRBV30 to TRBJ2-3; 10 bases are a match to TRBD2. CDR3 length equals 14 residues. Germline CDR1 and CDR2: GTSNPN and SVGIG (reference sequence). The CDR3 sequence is CAWSIAGGTDTQYF. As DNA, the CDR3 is TGTGCCTGGAGCATAGCGGGGGGCACGGATACGCAGTATTTT.

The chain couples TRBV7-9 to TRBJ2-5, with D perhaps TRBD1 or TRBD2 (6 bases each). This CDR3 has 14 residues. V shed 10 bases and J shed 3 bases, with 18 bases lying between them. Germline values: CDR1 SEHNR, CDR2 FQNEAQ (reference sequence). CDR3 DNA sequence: TGTGCCACCTCCAAGGGGGGCACCAAAGAGACCCAGTACTTC. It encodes CATSKGGTKETQYF.

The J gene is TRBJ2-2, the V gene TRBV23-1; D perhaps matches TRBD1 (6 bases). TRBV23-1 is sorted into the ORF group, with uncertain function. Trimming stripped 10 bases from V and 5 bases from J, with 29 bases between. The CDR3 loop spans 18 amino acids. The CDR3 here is CATPAWPHNRVRTGELFF. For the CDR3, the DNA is TGCGCCACCCCTGCCTGGCCCCACAACAGGGTTCGGACCGGGGAGCTGTTTTTT.

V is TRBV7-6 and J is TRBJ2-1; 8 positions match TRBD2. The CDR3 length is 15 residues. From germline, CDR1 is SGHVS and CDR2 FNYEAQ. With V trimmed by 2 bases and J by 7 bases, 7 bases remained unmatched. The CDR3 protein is CASSLRPGGLNEQFF. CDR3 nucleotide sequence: TGTGCCAGCAGCTTAAGGCCGGGGGGGTTGAATGAGCAGTTCTTC.

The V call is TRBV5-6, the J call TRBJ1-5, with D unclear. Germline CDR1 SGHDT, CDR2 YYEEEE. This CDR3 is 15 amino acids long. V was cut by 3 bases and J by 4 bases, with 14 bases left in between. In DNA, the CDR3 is TGTGCCAGCAGCTCGTGGTGGGATACAAATCAGCCCCAGCATTTT. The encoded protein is CASSSWWDTNQPQHF.

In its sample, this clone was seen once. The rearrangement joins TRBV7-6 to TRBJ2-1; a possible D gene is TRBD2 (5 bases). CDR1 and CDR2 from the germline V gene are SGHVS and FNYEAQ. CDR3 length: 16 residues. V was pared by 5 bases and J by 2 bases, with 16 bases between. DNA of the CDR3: TGTGCCAGCAGCCCTACGAGGGCTGTTCCCTACAATGAGCAGTTCTTC. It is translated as CASSPTRAVPYNEQFF.

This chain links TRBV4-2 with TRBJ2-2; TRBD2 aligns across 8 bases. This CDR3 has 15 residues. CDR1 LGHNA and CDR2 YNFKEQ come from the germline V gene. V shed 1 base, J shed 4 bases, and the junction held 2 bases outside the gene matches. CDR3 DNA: TGTGCCAGCAGCCAAGCGGGGGGGACCACCGGGGAGCTGTTTTTT. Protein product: CASSQAGGTTGELFF.

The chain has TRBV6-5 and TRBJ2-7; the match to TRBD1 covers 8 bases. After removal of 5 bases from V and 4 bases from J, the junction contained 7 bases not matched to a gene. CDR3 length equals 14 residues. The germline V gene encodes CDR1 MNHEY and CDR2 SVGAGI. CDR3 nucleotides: TGTGCCAGCAGTGTCCGGGACAGGACGTACGAGCAGTACTTC. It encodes CASSVRDRTYEQYF.

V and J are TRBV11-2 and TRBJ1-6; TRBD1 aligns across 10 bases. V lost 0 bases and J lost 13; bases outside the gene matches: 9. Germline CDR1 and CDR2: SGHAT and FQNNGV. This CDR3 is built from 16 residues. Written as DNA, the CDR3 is TGTGCCAGCAGCTTAGATCGAGACAGGGGGCTATATCCCCTCCACTTT. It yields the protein CASSLDRDRGLYPLHF.

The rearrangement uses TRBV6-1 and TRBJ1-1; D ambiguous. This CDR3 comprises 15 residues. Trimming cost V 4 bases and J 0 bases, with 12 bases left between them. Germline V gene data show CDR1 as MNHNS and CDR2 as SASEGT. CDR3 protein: CASSAMSTVNTEAFF. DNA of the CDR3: TGTGCCAGCAGTGCAATGTCAACAGTGAACACTGAAGCTTTCTTT.

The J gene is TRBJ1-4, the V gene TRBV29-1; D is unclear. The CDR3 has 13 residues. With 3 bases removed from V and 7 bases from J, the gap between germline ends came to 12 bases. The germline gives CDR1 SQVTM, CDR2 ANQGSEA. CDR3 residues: CSVEARFGEKLFF. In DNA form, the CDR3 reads TGCAGCGTTGAGGCACGTTTCGGTGAAAAACTGTTTTTT.

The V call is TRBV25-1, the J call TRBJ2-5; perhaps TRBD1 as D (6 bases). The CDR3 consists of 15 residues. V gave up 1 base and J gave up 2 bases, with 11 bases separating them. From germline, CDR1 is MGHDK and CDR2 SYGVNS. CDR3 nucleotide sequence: TGTGCCAGCAGTGAATCTGTAGGACAGCAAGAGACCCAGTACTTC. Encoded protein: CASSESVGQQETQYF.

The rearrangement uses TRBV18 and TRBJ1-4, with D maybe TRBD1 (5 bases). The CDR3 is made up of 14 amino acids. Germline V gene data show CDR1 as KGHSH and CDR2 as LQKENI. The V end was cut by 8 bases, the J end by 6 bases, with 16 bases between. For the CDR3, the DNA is TGTGCCAGCGCTGAGAAGGGGAGGGATGAAAAACTGTTTTTT. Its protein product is CASAEKGRDEKLFF.

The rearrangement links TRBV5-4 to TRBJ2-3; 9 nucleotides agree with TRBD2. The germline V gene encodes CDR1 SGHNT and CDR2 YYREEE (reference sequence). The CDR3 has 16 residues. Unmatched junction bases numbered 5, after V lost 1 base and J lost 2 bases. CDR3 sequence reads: CASSLKAGGPTDTQYF. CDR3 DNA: TGTGCCAGCAGCTTGAAAGCGGGGGGACCCACAGATACGCAGTATTTT.

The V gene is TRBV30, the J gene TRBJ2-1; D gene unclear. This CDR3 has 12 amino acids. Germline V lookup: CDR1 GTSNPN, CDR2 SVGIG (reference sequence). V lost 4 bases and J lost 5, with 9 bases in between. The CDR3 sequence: CAWTPQNNEQFF. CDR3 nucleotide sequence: TGTGCCTGGACCCCACAGAACAATGAGCAGTTCTTC.

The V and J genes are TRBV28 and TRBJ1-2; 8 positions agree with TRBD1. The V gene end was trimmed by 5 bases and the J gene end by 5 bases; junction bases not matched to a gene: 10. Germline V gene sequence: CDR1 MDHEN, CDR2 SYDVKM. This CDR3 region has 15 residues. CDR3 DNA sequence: TGTGCCAGCAGTCCCGCCGACAGGGGTCGGTATGGCTACACCTTC. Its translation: CASSPADRGRYGYTF.

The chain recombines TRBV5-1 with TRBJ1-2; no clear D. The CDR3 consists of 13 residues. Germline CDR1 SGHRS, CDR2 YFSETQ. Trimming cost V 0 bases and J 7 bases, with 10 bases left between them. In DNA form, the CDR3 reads TGCGCCAGCAGCTTGGAAGGTCGGGGTGGCTACACCTTC. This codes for CASSLEGRGGYTF.

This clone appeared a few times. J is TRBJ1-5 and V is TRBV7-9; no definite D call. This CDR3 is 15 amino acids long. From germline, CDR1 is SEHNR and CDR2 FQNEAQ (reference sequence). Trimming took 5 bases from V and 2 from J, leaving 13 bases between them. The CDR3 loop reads CASSDSAHGNQPQHF. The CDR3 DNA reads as TGTGCCAGCAGCGACTCCGCGCATGGCAATCAGCCCCAGCATTTT.

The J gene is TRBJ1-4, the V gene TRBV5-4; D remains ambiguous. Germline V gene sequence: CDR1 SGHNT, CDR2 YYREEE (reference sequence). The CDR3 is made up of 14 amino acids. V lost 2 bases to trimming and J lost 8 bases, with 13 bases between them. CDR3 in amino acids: CASSFIWEREKLFF. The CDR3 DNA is TGTGCCAGCAGCTTCATCTGGGAGCGGGAAAAACTGTTTTTT.